Below, 2 T cell receptor beta chains from the same sample are listed, as sequenced in a study of Ad26.COV2.S vaccination and SARS-CoV-2 variants. Treatment: roughly 19 received Ad26.COV2.S at low or high dose, single or two shots; roughly 5 received placebo; per-sample allocation not given. Samples came from day 63 after the first vaccine or placebo injection. Repertoires were generated with immunoSEQ multiplex PCR, while TCRdb's copy carries only in-frame clones and drops some. Among around 300,000 clones listed, around 89% were seen once. The sample was peripheral blood, taken in a trial of Ad26.COV2.S vaccine versus placebo. The receptors here all came from a person aged 18-65 years who received the Ad26.COV2.S COVID-19 vaccine or a placebo.

This clone has only a few counts. This rearrangement joins TRBV6-2 or TRBV6-3 to TRBJ1-5; a possible D gene is TRBD1 (5 bases). The CDR3 is 13 residues long. Germline V gives CDR1 MNHEY, CDR2 SVGEGT. Trimming removed 5 bases from V and 5 bases from J, with 10 bases in between. As DNA, the CDR3 is TGTGCCAGCAGTCGGGACGTTGATCAGCCCCAGCATTTT. As protein: CASSRDVDQPQHF.

This chain's CDR3 is CASSLGLAGRSEQFF. The CDR3, as DNA: TGTGCCAGCAGCTTAGGGCTAGCGGGAAGGTCTGAGCAGTTCTTC. The chain is built from TRBV11-3 and TRBJ2-1; 9 nucleotides align to TRBD2. The CDR3 loop spans 15 amino acids. Germline CDR1 and CDR2: SGHNT and YENEEA. The V and J ends lost 1 base and 9 bases, in that order; junction bases with no gene match: 7.